Listed here is a single T cell receptor beta chain. The data were produced by immunoSEQ multiplex PCR, yet TCRdb's version contains in-frame clones alone and is incomplete. The sample has tens of thousands of clones; approximately 80% are singletons. V gave up 0 bases and J gave up 3 bases, with 19 bases separating them. Per germline, CDR1 SGDLS and CDR2 YYNGEE. This CDR3 region has 18 residues. The data derive from a study of blood T cell repertoires in COVID-19. Sequencing was done on a sample of peripheral blood. The clonotype originates from a woman in her fifties or sixties with acute or convalescent COVID-19. V usage is TRBV9 and J usage is TRBJ2-1; D remains ambiguous. The CDR3 loop reads CASSVATSAFPGYNEQFF. DNA for the CDR3: TGTGCCAGCAGCGTAGCGACTTCAGCATTCCCGGGCTACAATGAGCAGTTCTTC.